The next 18 T cell receptor beta chains were all read from a single sample in a study of post-analysis software for immune sequencing data. Notes on the study in general: Comparison of patients with controls showed about 5 TRBV segments more frequent in patients, TRBV5-6, TRBV5-1 and TRBV20-1 among them.

The authors incorporated unique molecular identifiers into the TCR beta cDNA libraries. TCRdb itself ran the PCR reads through MiXCR, one entry per CDR3 protein. Here the sample spans 700,000 to 800,000 distinct CDR3 sequences, roughly 27% being singletons. The antigens for these receptors are not known. Sequencing was carried out using blood. The receptors come from a girl aged 5 to 17 with multiple sclerosis.

The chain links TRBV20-1 to TRBJ1-2; D call uncertain. Germline V CDR1 and CDR2: DFQATT, SNEGSKA (reference sequence). V was trimmed by 6 bases and J by 5 bases, leaving 10 bases between them. The CDR3 is 11 residues long. In DNA, the CDR3 is TGCAGTGCACTCGGAGATTATGGCTACACCTTC. Translation: CSALGDYGYTF.

The chain combines TRBV27 with TRBJ2-7, with D possibly TRBD2 on 7 matching bases. The J call may be faulty, since TRBJ2-5 better matches the DNA end. This CDR3 has 12 residues. CDR1 MNHEY and CDR2 SMNVEV come from the germline V gene (reference sequence). In nucleotides, the CDR3 is TGTGCCAGCCAGAATAGGGGGGGGACCCAGTACTTC. It codes for CASQNRGGTQYF.

This clonotype showed up just a few times. The J gene is TRBJ2-7, the V gene TRBV25-1, with a possible D match to TRBD2 (5 bases). Germline values: CDR1 MGHDK, CDR2 SYGVNS. There are 15 residues in the CDR3. Between the trimmed V and J ends, which lost 4 bases and 2 bases, there was a span of 15 bases. The CDR3 protein is CASSGLSGRTYEQYF. In DNA form, the CDR3 reads TGTGCCAGCAGTGGACTCAGCGGACGAACCTACGAGCAGTACTTC.

This rearrangement joins TRBV20-1 to TRBJ2-3; D unclear. V lost 0 bases and J 5 bases, leaving 6 bases between the germline ends. The CDR3 length is 12 residues. The germline gives CDR1 DFQATT, CDR2 SNEGSKA (reference sequence). In nucleotides, the CDR3 is TGCAGTGCTAGAGATTCCCGAGATACGCAGTATTTT. Translation: CSARDSRDTQYF.

This clonotype occurred a few times. The CDR3 nucleotides read TGTGCCAGCAGTTTCCCAGGGAGGAATCAGCCCCAGCATTTT. As protein: CASSFPGRNQPQHF. J is TRBJ1-5 and V is TRBV28, with D perhaps TRBD1 (5 bases). The germline CDR1 and CDR2 sequences are MDHEN and SYDVKM. V shed 3 bases and J shed 4 bases, with 10 bases lying between them. This CDR3 spans 14 amino acids.

This clonotype was found a few times. The chain is built from TRBV12-3 or TRBV12-4 and TRBJ2-3; D assignment may be TRBD1 or TRBD2 (5 bases each). V lost 4 bases and J 0 bases, leaving 11 bases between the germline ends. The CDR3 extends over 15 amino acids. CDR3 bases: TGTGCCAGCAGTTACCAGGGACGGAGCACAGATACGCAGTATTTT. It specifies CASSYQGRSTDTQYF.

This chain uses TRBV20-1 with TRBJ2-7; TRBD2 matches at 12 bases. This CDR3 has 16 amino acids. V lost 2 bases and J lost 3; bases outside the gene matches: 8. The germline V gene has CDR1 DFQATT and CDR2 SNEGSKA (reference sequence). CDR3: CSARRVRTSGNYEQYF. CDR3 coding DNA: TGCAGTGCTAGACGTGTCCGGACTAGCGGGAACTACGAGCAGTACTTC.

This clonotype has more than one count but fewer than ten. The chain has TRBV7-2 and TRBJ2-7; D gene unclear. Trimming pared 1 base from V and 9 bases from J, leaving 13 bases between. Germline loops: CDR1 SGHTA, CDR2 FQGNSA. The CDR3 spans 13 residues. The CDR3 region is CASSLVSQSGQYF. The CDR3 DNA reads as TGTGCCAGCAGCTTAGTATCTCAGTCCGGGCAGTACTTC.

A word on this clonotype: This may stem from a read error, because a much larger clone lies one nucleotide away. This rearrangement joins TRBV7-8 to TRBJ2-5; TRBD2 agrees at 9 bases. V gave up 1 base and J gave up 5 bases; unmatched junction bases: 8. Germline V gene lookup returns CDR1 SGHVS and CDR2 FQNEAQ. The CDR3 contains 16 residues. The CDR3 reads CASSLGRPSGGETQYF. CDR3 coding DNA: TGTGCCAGCAGCTTAGGACGGCCCAGCGGGGGGGAGACCCAGTACTTC.

The chain has TRBV7-8 and TRBJ2-7; 9 positions agree with TRBD1. The CDR3 sequence is 16 residues long. V dropped 1 base and J dropped 0; count of bases not matched to a gene: 4. The germline CDR1 and CDR2 sequences are SGHVS and FQNEAQ. CDR3 in DNA: TGTGCCAGCAGCTTAGGGGGACAGGGATACTCCTACGAGCAGTACTTC. Amino acid sequence: CASSLGGQGYSYEQYF. Combining the CDR3 with reference TRBV7-8 and TRBJ2-7 gives the whole variable domain GAGVSQSPRYKVAKRGQDVALRCDPISGHVSLFWYQQALGQGPEFLTYFQNEAQLDKSGLPSDRFFAERPEGSVSTLKIQRTQQEDSAVYLCASSLGGQGYSYEQYFGPGTRLTVT.

This clonotype was seen a few times. The rearrangement uses TRBV5-1 and TRBJ2-5; 9 nucleotides line up with TRBD1. CDR1 is SGHRS and CDR2 is YFSETQ in the germline V gene. This CDR3 has 15 amino acids. J lost 6 bases, V lost 4 bases, and 10 bases had no gene match. The CDR3 region is CASSPRTGGTQTQYF. The CDR3 region has the DNA TGCGCCAGCAGCCCGAGAACAGGGGGCACACAGACCCAGTACTTC.

The V gene is TRBV29-1, the J gene TRBJ1-1, with 8 bases aligning to TRBD1. There are 14 residues in the CDR3. V trimming: 4 bases; J trimming: 5 bases; junction bases outside the gene matches: 9. The germline V gene encodes CDR1 SQVTM and CDR2 ANQGSEA. The CDR3 here is CSVAGGIIGTEAFF. The CDR3 DNA sequence: TGCAGCGTTGCAGGGGGCATCATTGGTACTGAAGCTTTCTTT.

This clonotype was counted between two and nine times. V and J are TRBV10-3 and TRBJ2-1; D gene ambiguous. With 0 bases removed from V and 10 bases from J, the gap between germline ends came to 7 bases. The CDR3 covers 12 residues. Germline CDR1 reads ENHRY; CDR2 reads SYGVKD. CDR3 DNA: TGTGCCATCAGTGAGTCGGAAGGGGAGCAGTTCTTC. Translation: CAISESEGEQFF.

The rearrangement joins TRBV10-2 to TRBJ2-7; 9 nucleotides line up with TRBD1. The germline CDR1 and CDR2 sequences are WSHSY and SAAADI. After removal of 5 bases from V and 3 bases from J, the junction contained 5 bases not matched to a gene. The length of the CDR3 is 14 residues. CDR3 protein: CASSRTGDHYEQYF. CDR3 coding DNA: TGCGCCAGCAGTAGGACAGGGGACCACTACGAGCAGTACTTC.

This clonotype has a handful of counts. The CDR3 spells CSVHRGAYMPQHF. As DNA, the CDR3 is TGCAGCGTCCATCGGGGGGCTTATATGCCCCAGCATTTT. The genes are TRBV29-1 and TRBJ1-5; possible D gene TRBD1, 6 bases. V was trimmed by 6 bases and J by 9 bases, leaving 18 bases between them. This CDR3 contains 13 residues. Germline-derived CDR1 and CDR2 are SQVTM and ANQGSEA.

The J gene is TRBJ2-1, the V gene TRBV5-6; D possibly corresponds to TRBD1 (6 bases). The CDR3 has 14 amino acids. Germline loops: CDR1 SGHDT, CDR2 YYEEEE. The ends were cut back, 0 bases at V and 4 bases at J, with 8 bases in the middle. The CDR3 protein is CASSLVDRYNEQFF. In DNA form, the CDR3 reads TGTGCCAGCAGCTTGGTAGACAGGTACAATGAGCAGTTCTTC.

The chain uses TRBV28 and TRBJ2-3, with TRBD2 as a possible D gene (5 bases). Trimming removed 3 bases at V and 6 bases at J, with 13 bases between. The CDR3 spans 14 residues. Germline-derived CDR1 and CDR2 are MDHEN and SYDVKM. The CDR3, as DNA: TGTGCCAGCAGTTTTCGGGGAATAAGGGATACGCAGTATTTT. Its protein is CASSFRGIRDTQYF.

The chain is built from TRBV29-1 and TRBJ2-3, with 8 bases lining up with TRBD1. Germline-derived CDR1 and CDR2 are SQVTM and ANQGSEA. The CDR3 is 14 residues long. V gave up 5 bases and J gave up 2 bases; unmatched junction bases: 6. DNA for the CDR3: TGCAGCGTTAGACAGGGGCTGAACACAGATACGCAGTATTTT. Protein sequence: CSVRQGLNTDTQYF.